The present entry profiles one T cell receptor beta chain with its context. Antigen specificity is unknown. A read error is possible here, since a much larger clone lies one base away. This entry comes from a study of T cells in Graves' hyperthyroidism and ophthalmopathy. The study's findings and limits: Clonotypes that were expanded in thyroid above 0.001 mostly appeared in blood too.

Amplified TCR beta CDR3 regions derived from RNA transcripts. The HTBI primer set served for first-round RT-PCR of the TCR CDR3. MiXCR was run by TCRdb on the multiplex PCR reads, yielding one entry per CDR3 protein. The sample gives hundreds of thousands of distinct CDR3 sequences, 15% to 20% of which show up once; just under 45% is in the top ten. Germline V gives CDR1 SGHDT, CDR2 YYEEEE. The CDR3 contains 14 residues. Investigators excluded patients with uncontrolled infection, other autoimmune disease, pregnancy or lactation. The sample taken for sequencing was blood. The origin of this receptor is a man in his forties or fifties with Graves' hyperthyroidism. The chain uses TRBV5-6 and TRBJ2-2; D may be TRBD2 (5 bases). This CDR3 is CVSSNRLHPGELFF. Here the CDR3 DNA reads TGTGTCAGCAGCAATAGACTACACCCCGGGGAGCTGTTTTTT.